Below, 23 T cell receptor beta chains from the same sample are listed, as sequenced in a study of PD-L1 blockade in urothelial cancer. Described time point: peripheral blood 6 weeks after treatment start. Clones were sequenced by immunoSEQ multiplex PCR, and TCRdb holds only the in-frame ones, with some missing. The sample holds 83,000 or so clones, 70% to 90% seen once. Here the sequenced sample was PBMCs, taken around atezolizumab (anti-PD-L1) treatment. The source of these receptors is a man aged 70 or older with urothelial cancer.

The CDR3 nucleotides read TGTGCCAGCAGTTTCGGACAGGAAAGTAACTATGGCTACACCTTC. Protein sequence: CASSFGQESNYGYTF. The gene calls are TRBV27 and TRBJ1-2, with 7 bases fitting TRBD1. The CDR3 is 15 residues long. Trimming cost V 3 bases and J 1 base; bases outside gene matches: 5. Per the germline V gene, CDR1 is MNHEY and CDR2 is SMNVEV (reference sequence).

The chain recombines TRBV6-6 with TRBJ1-6; 9 positions agree with TRBD1. With 6 bases clipped from V and 14 bases from J, the junction kept 11 bases outside the gene matches. The V gene's germline CDR1 is MNHNY and CDR2 SVGAGI (reference sequence). The CDR3 spans 14 residues. CDR3 DNA: TGTGCCAGCAGCTTGGGACAGGGAATGGGAGCCCTCCACTTT. It yields the protein CASSLGQGMGALHF.

This clone was observed once. This chain connects TRBV20-1 to TRBJ1-1; 7 bases agree with TRBD1. Germline CDR1 and CDR2: DFQATT and SNEGSKA (reference sequence). The V and J ends lost 3 bases and 10 bases, in that order; junction bases with no gene match: 5. The CDR3 is 11 amino acids. CDR3 sequence reads: CSASRDRTAFF. CDR3 coding DNA: TGCAGTGCTAGCCGGGACAGAACAGCTTTCTTT.

The chain is built from TRBV27 and TRBJ1-1, with a tentative D call TRBD1 (5 bases). CDR3 size: 16 residues. Germline assignment: CDR1 MNHEY and CDR2 SMNVEV (reference sequence). Trimming left V 0 bases short and J 1 base short, with 12 bases between. Here the CDR3 DNA reads TGTGCCAGCAGTTTATCAGGCGACAGTTGGAACACTGAAGCTTTCTTT. Translating it yields CASSLSGDSWNTEAFF.

The rearrangement joins TRBV2 to TRBJ2-5; 7 nucleotides line up with TRBD1. With V trimmed by 4 bases and J by 5 bases, 10 bases remained unmatched. Per the germline V gene, CDR1 is SNHLY and CDR2 is FYNNEI. This CDR3 is 15 amino acids long. The chain's CDR3 is CASSVGTAVGETQYF. In DNA, the CDR3 is TGTGCCAGCAGTGTAGGGACAGCAGTAGGTGAGACCCAGTACTTC. Full variable domain (missing parts from reference TRBV2 and TRBJ2-5): EPEVTQTPSHQVTQMGQEVILRCVPISNHLYFYWYRQILGQKVEFLVSFYNNEISEKSEIFDDQFSVERPDGSNFTLKIRSTKLEDSAMYFCASSVGTAVGETQYFGPGTRLLVL.

The chain uses TRBV29-1 and TRBJ2-1; TRBD2 is a possible D gene (6 bases). The CDR3 contains 13 residues. In germline, CDR1 is SQVTM, CDR2 ANQGSEA. V was shortened by 8 bases and J by 2 bases, with 13 bases between the two germline ends. This CDR3 reads CSLAWAPYNEQFF. The CDR3 DNA follows: TGCAGCCTAGCGTGGGCTCCCTACAATGAGCAGTTCTTC.

The chain links TRBV11-1 to TRBJ1-2, with a possible D match to TRBD1 (5 bases). Deletions cut 5 bases from V and 5 bases from J, with 15 bases between. CDR1 is SGHAT and CDR2 is FQDESV in the germline V gene (reference sequence). This CDR3 comprises 14 residues. The CDR3 DNA is TGTGCCAGCAGCCCGGATGCGGGGGTGTATGGCTACACCTTC. As protein: CASSPDAGVYGYTF.

The chain couples TRBV11-2 to TRBJ2-7; the match to TRBD2 covers 13 bases. The J segment lost 6 bases and the V segment lost 4 bases, leaving 6 bases of the junction unmatched. CDR3 length: 15 amino acids. Germline V gene data show CDR1 as SGHAT and CDR2 as FQNNGV. CDR3: CASSYGTSGIGEQYF. CDR3 sequence (DNA): TGTGCCAGCAGCTACGGGACTAGCGGGATCGGCGAGCAGTACTTC.

The gene calls are TRBV10-3 and TRBJ2-7, with D maybe TRBD2 (6 bases). The V end lost 3 bases, the J end lost 3 bases, and 12 bases lay between the germline ends. The CDR3 covers 14 residues. Germline values: CDR1 ENHRY, CDR2 SYGVKD. The CDR3 protein is CAISEGGNSYEQYF. The DNA of the CDR3 is TGTGCCATCAGTGAAGGAGGGAACAGCTACGAGCAGTACTTC.

Only a few counts were recorded for this clone. This chain links TRBV11-3 with TRBJ2-3; 12 bases line up with TRBD2. From germline, CDR1 is SGHNT and CDR2 YENEEA. V trimming: 6 bases; J trimming: 1 base; junction bases outside the gene matches: 8. The CDR3 spans 17 residues. CDR3 protein: CASSGLAGPTGTDTQYF. CDR3 sequence (DNA): TGTGCCAGCAGTGGACTAGCGGGGCCCACTGGCACAGATACGCAGTATTTT. Variable domain in full (rest from reference TRBV11-3 and TRBJ2-3): EAGVVQSPRYKIIEKKQPVAFWCNPISGHNTLYWYLQNLGQGPELLIRYENEEAVDDSQLPKDRFSAERLKGVDSTLKIQPAELGDSAVYLCASSGLAGPTGTDTQYFGPGTRLTVL.

The chain employs TRBV7-2 and TRBJ2-1; 11 bases fit TRBD1. The CDR3 length is 17 residues. The germline V gene encodes CDR1 SGHTA and CDR2 FQGNSA. Trimming took 5 bases from V and 9 from J; bases not matched to a gene: 15. CDR3 coding DNA: TGTGCCAGCAGCCTAATCGGGAGATCCGGGACAGGGGGTGAGCAGTTCTTC. It encodes CASSLIGRSGTGGEQFF.

The V gene is TRBV6-1, the J gene TRBJ1-2, with TRBD1 identical over 9 bases. Germline CDR1 reads MNHNS; CDR2 reads SASEGT. Germline trimming cut 2 bases from V and 4 bases from J; bases unmatched to any gene: 14. This CDR3 region has 18 residues. The CDR3 here is CASSEFGQGSSSTYGYTF. For the CDR3, the DNA is TGTGCCAGCAGTGAATTTGGACAGGGGTCCTCATCTACCTATGGCTACACCTTC.

This clone appeared once. V gene TRBV7-9 combines with J gene TRBJ2-7; 8 bases line up with TRBD1. The CDR3 consists of 15 residues. CDR1 and CDR2 (germline): SEHNR, FQNEAQ (reference sequence). V lost 4 bases, J lost 7 bases, and 12 bases stayed unmatched. In DNA, the CDR3 is TGTGCCAGCAGCTCCTACGGCGGGACAGGTCTGGAGCAGTACTTC. It encodes CASSSYGGTGLEQYF.

This chain links TRBV18 with TRBJ1-4; no firm D call. Trimming left V 4 bases short and J 5 bases short, with 14 bases between. The CDR3 sequence is 15 residues long. Germline loops: CDR1 KGHSH, CDR2 LQKENI. The DNA of the CDR3 is TGTGCCAGCTCACTAGAGGGAATACAAAATGAAAAACTGTTTTTT. Its protein is CASSLEGIQNEKLFF.

This clone showed up just once. The rearrangement links TRBV9 to TRBJ2-2; TRBD2 might be the D (7 bases). The CDR3 contains 17 residues. The ends were cut back, 2 bases at V and 4 bases at J, with 18 bases in the middle. CDR1 and CDR2 from the germline V gene are SGDLS and YYNGEE. For the CDR3, the DNA is TGTGCCAGCAGCGTGGGGGCTAGCGGAGCAGTCACCGGGGAGCTGTTTTTT. Its protein is CASSVGASGAVTGELFF.

The chain carries TRBV5-4 and TRBJ1-5; D is unclear. Looked up from germline, CDR1 is SGHNT and CDR2 is YYREEE (reference sequence). This CDR3 has 15 amino acids. Trimming removed 4 bases at V and 2 bases at J, with 13 bases between. The CDR3 nucleotides are TGTGCCAGCAGCCCGCAGGTAAAGGGCAATCAGCCCCAGCATTTT. This translates into CASSPQVKGNQPQHF.

As DNA, the CDR3 is TGTGCCAGCAGACGATCGGGACAGGGATTCTACGAGCAGTACTTC. As protein: CASRRSGQGFYEQYF. This chain joins TRBV6-5 and TRBJ2-7; TRBD1 matches at 9 bases. Germline V CDR1 and CDR2: MNHEY, SVGAGI. The CDR3 contains 15 residues. J gave up 3 bases and V 6 bases, and 9 bases lay outside the gene matches.

The V gene is TRBV19, the J gene TRBJ2-3; TRBD1 might be the D (6 bases). The CDR3 is 12 residues long. The germline V gene has CDR1 LNHDA and CDR2 SQIVND (reference sequence). V was cut by 5 bases and J by 8 bases, with 11 bases left in between. This CDR3 is CASSAQGRTQYF. CDR3 nucleotides: TGTGCCAGTAGTGCACAGGGACGTACGCAGTATTTT.

This sequence joins TRBV19 and TRBJ2-3; a possible D gene is TRBD2 (6 bases). The ends were cut back, 5 bases at V and 2 bases at J, with 11 bases in the middle. The CDR3 loop spans 14 amino acids. Germline loops: CDR1 LNHDA, CDR2 SQIVND (reference sequence). The CDR3 bases are TGTGCCAGTAGTCCGGGACTGATCACAGATACGCAGTATTTT. Translating it yields CASSPGLITDTQYF. Combining the CDR3 with reference TRBV19 and TRBJ2-3 gives the whole variable domain DGGITQSPKYLFRKEGQNVTLSCEQNLNHDAMYWYRQDPGQGLRLIYYSQIVNDFQKGDIAEGYSVSREKKESFPLTVTSAQKNPTAFYLCASSPGLITDTQYFGPGTRLTVL.

The J gene is TRBJ2-7, the V gene TRBV5-1; 9 bases match TRBD2. Trimming cost V 4 bases and J 1 base; bases outside gene matches: 12. CDR3 length equals 17 residues. The germline V gene encodes CDR1 SGHRS and CDR2 YFSETQ. The CDR3 protein is CASSPLPPSGESYEQYF. In DNA form, the CDR3 reads TGCGCCAGCAGCCCCCTGCCTCCTAGCGGGGAATCCTACGAGCAGTACTTC. Complete variable domain (other parts from reference TRBV5-1 and TRBJ2-7): KAGVTQTPRYLIKTRGQQVTLSCSPISGHRSVSWYQQTPGQGLQFLFEYFSETQRNKGNFPGRFSGRQFSNSRSEMNVSTLELGDSALYLCASSPLPPSGESYEQYFGPGTRLTVT.

V and J are TRBV27 and TRBJ2-7, with 7 bases lining up with TRBD1. The CDR3 has 14 residues. The trim removed 5 bases at V and 3 bases at J, leaving 7 bases unmatched. Germline V CDR1 and CDR2: MNHEY, SMNVEV (reference sequence). CDR3 in amino acids: CASSLSRDSYEQYF. The DNA of the CDR3 is TGTGCCAGCAGTCTTTCTCGGGACAGCTACGAGCAGTACTTC.

This sequence joins TRBV12-5 and TRBJ1-3; D may be TRBD1 (6 bases). Trimming shortened V by 4 bases and J by 4 bases, and 17 bases separated the two germline ends. This CDR3 contains 16 residues. Germline loops: CDR1 LGHNT, CDR2 FRNRAP. The CDR3 loop reads CASGSISDRSGNTIYF. The CDR3 DNA sequence: TGTGCTAGTGGTTCGATATCGGACAGAAGCGGAAACACCATATATTTT.

This clone was observed a single time. The chain is built from TRBV6-6 and TRBJ1-2; D is perhaps TRBD1 (5 bases). Trimming took off 5 bases at V and 2 bases at J, with 18 bases between the two ends. CDR1 and CDR2 (germline): MNHNY, SVGAGI (reference sequence). This CDR3 is 16 amino acids long. This chain's CDR3 is CASSMGGEGTNYGYTF. The CDR3 DNA follows: TGTGCCAGCAGTATGGGGGGGGAGGGGACCAACTATGGCTACACCTTC.